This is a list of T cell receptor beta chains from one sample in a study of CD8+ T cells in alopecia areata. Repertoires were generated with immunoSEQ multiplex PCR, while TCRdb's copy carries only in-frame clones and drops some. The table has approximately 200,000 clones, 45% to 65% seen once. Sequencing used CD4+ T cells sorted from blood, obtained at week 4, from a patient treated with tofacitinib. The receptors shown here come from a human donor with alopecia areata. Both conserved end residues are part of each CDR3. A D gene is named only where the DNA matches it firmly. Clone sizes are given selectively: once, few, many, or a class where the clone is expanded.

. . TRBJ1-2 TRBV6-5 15 TGTGCCAGCAGGGTTGTATCCGGGTCCCACCTCGGCTACACCTTC CASRVVSGSHLGYTF
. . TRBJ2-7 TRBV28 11 TGTGCCAGCAGTCCCCGAGGCGAGCAGTACTTC CASSPRGEQYF
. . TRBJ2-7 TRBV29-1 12 TGCAGCGCGTACACCAACGCCTACGAGCAGTACTTC CSAYTNAYEQYF
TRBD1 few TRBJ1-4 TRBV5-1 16 TGCGCCAGCAGCTTGGCCAGGACAGGGGATAATGAAAAACTGTTTTTT CASSLARTGDNEKLFF
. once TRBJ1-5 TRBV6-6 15 TGTGCCAGCAGTTACTCGCCCCTGGGAGATCAGCCCCAGCATTTT CASSYSPLGDQPQHF
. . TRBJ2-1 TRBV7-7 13 TGTGCTAGCAGTCCTACCCAAAACAATGAGCAGTTCTTC CASSPTQNNEQFF
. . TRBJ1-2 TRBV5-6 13 TGTGCCAGCAGCTTGAACAGACCCTCGGGCTACACCTTC CASSLNRPSGYTF
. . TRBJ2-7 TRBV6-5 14 TGTGCCAGCAGTCCCCGACCCCGGGGCTACGAGCAGTACTTC CASSPRPRGYEQYF
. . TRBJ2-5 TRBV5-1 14 TGCGCCAGCAGCATCGGGACAGCGGGAGAGACCCAGTACTTC CASSIGTAGETQYF
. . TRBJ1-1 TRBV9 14 TGTGCCAGCAGCCCCTCTCACAGTCTACTTGGAGCTTTCTTT CASSPSHSLLGAFF
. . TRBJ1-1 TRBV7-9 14 TGTGCCAGCAGCTTCGACAGCCTGATAACTGAAGCTTTCTTT CASSFDSLITEAFF
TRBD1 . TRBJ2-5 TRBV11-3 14 TGTGCCAGCAGCTTGGGACAGGTAGAGGAGACCCAGTACTTC CASSLGQVEETQYF
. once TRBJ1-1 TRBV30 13 TGTGCCTGGACTTTGGGACGGAACACTGAAGCTTTCTTT CAWTLGRNTEAFF